This is a list of T cell receptor beta chains from one sample in a study of cytomegalovirus exposure and HLA in healthy donors. The method was immunoSEQ multiplex PCR; TCRdb's version includes in-frame clones alone and lacks a portion of them. The sample lists 110,000 to 150,000 clones, around 78% occurring once. Source material: PBMCs. The receptors originated from a woman between 18 and 30 years old in good health and CMV-seropositive. Both conserved end residues are part of each CDR3. A D gene is named only where the DNA matches it firmly. Some rows have no size entry. The others give once, few or many, or a class for an expanded clone.

TRBV19	TRBJ1-1	TRBD1	.	CASNVRDRATEAFF	TGTGCCAGTAATGTCCGGGACAGGGCCACTGAAGCTTTCTTT
TRBV27	TRBJ1-1	.	.	CASSLSAGNTEAFF	TGTGCCAGCAGTTTATCCGCAGGGAACACTGAAGCTTTCTTT
TRBV2	TRBJ1-6	.	.	CASSEVNTGSSYNSPLHF	TGTGCCAGCAGTGAAGTAAACACAGGGAGCTCCTATAATTCACCCCTCCACTTT
TRBV7-2	TRBJ1-1	.	.	CASSLAQGTEAFF	TGTGCCAGCAGCTTAGCCCAGGGCACTGAAGCTTTCTTT
TRBV6-1	TRBJ1-1	TRBD1	.	CASSVQGAPLLGTEAFF	TGTGCCAGCAGTGTACAGGGGGCGCCTCTGTTGGGCACTGAAGCTTTCTTT
TRBV5-6	TRBJ1-2	TRBD1	.	CASSHRGQGRYGYTF	TGTGCCAGCAGCCACCGGGGACAGGGTCGGTATGGCTACACCTTC
TRBV28	TRBJ1-5	TRBD1	.	CASSPSGTGGFGNQPQHF	TGTGCCAGCAGCCCATCCGGGACAGGGGGTTTCGGCAATCAGCCCCAGCATTTT
TRBV7-8	TRBJ2-3	.	.	CASSLVVEVTQYF	TGTGCCAGCAGCTTAGTAGTGGAGGTTACGCAGTATTTT
TRBV11-2	TRBJ1-2	TRBD1	.	CASSVVSGQGSGYTF	TGTGCCAGCAGCGTCGTCTCGGGACAGGGCTCTGGCTACACCTTC
TRBV27	TRBJ1-1	TRBD1	.	CASCAGQGNTEAFF	TGTGCCAGTTGCGCAGGACAGGGGAACACTGAAGCTTTCTTT
TRBV6-5	TRBJ1-1	.	.	CASNRGSHTEAFF	TGTGCCAGCAATCGGGGTTCTCACACTGAAGCTTTCTTT
TRBV5-3	TRBJ2-3	TRBD2	few	CARSLPGLAGGTRGDTQYF	TGTGCCAGAAGCTTACCGGGACTAGCGGGGGGCACCCGGGGAGATACGCAGTATTTT
TRBV28	TRBJ1-1	TRBD1	once	CASTEARGPMNTEAFF	TGTGCCAGCACCGAGGCCAGGGGGCCCATGAACACTGAAGCTTTCTTT
TRBV2	TRBJ2-1	.	few	CASSDLDNNNEQFF	TGTGCCAGCAGTGACCTGGACAATAACAATGAGCAGTTCTTC
TRBV20-1	TRBJ1-1	.	.	CSFKQNTEAFF	TGCAGTTTTAAACAGAACACTGAAGCTTTCTTT
TRBV30	TRBJ2-3	.	few	CAWNRADTQYF	TGTGCCTGGAACAGGGCAGATACGCAGTATTTT
TRBV7-2	TRBJ1-2	.	.	CASSLVRVDMLGYTF	TGTGCCAGCAGCTTAGTCAGGGTAGATATGCTTGGCTACACCTTC